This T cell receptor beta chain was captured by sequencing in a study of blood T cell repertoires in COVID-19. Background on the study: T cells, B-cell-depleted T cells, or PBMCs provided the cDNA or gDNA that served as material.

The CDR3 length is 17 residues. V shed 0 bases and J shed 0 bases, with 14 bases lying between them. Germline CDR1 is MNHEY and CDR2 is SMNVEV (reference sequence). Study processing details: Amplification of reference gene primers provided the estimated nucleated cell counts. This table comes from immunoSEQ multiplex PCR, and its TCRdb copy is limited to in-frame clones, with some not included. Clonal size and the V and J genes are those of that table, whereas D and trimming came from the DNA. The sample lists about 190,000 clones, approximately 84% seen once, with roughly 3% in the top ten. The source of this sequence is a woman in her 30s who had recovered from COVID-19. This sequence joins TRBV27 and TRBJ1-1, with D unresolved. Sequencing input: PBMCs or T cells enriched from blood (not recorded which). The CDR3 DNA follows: TGTGCCAGCAGTTTATCGATTTTTAGTTTTCTGAACACTGAAGCTTTCTTT. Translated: CASSLSIFSFLNTEAFF.